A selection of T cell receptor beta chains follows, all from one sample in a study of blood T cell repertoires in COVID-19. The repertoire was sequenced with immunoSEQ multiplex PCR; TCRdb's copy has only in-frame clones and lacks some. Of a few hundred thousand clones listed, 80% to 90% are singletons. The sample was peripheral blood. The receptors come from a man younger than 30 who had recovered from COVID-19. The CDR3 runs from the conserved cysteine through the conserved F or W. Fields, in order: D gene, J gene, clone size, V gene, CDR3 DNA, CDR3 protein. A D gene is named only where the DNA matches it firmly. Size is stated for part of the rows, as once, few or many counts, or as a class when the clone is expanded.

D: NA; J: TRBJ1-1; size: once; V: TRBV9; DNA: TGTGCCAGCAGCCGCCAGGGCGCCGCGAGCACTGAAGCTTTCTTT; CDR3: CASSRQGAASTEAFF
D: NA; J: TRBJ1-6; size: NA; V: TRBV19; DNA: TGTGCCAGTAGCCCCACAGGGTCGAATTCACCCCTCCACTTT; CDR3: CASSPTGSNSPLHF
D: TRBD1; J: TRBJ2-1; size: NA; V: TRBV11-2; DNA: TGTGCCAGCAGCTCCTACAGGGGGGCCTCTTTTGAGCAGTTCTTC; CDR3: CASSSYRGASFEQFF
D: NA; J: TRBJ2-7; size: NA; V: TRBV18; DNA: TGTGCCAGCTCGGTCTCTAGCTTCCTCTCCTACGAGCAGTACTTC; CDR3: CASSVSSFLSYEQYF
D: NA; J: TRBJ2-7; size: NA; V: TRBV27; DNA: TGTGCCAGCAGTTTAGCGGGGCCCCCCTACGAGCAGTACTTC; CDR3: CASSLAGPPYEQYF
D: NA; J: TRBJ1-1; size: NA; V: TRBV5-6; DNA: TGTGCCAGCAGCTTATCATACACTGAAGCTTTCTTT; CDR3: CASSLSYTEAFF
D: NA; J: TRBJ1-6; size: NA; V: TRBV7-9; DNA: TGTGCCAGCAGCTTGTGGAGGGAGGGGAGGAATTCACCCCTCCACTTT; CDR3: CASSLWREGRNSPLHF
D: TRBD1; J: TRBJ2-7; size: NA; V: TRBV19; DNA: TGTGCCAGTAGTTTGGCCGGGACAGACTCCTACGAGCAGTACTTC; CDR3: CASSLAGTDSYEQYF
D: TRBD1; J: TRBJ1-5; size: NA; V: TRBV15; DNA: TGTGCCACCAGCAGAGCCTACGGGACAGGAAGGGGGAGCAATCAGCCCCAGCATTTT; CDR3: CATSRAYGTGRGSNQPQHF
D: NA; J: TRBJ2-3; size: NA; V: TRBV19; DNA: TGTGCCAGTAGTGATGGCTTTTTGATGGATACGCAGTATTTT; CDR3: CASSDGFLMDTQYF
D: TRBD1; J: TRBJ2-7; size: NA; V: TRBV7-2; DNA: TGTGCCAGCAGCCCCACTAGGTTGGGACAGGGGGTCAACGAGCAGTACTTC; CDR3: CASSPTRLGQGVNEQYF
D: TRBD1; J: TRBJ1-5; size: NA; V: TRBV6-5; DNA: TGTGCCAGCAGGACGGGGGACAGAAATCAGCCCCAGCATTTT; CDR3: CASRTGDRNQPQHF
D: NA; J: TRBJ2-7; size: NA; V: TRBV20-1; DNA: TGCAGTGCTAGTAACAGGGAGCAGTACTTC; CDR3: CSASNREQYF
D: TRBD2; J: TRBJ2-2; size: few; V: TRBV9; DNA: TGTGCCAGCAGCGGAAGCGGGAGCTGGGGATCGAACACCGGGGAGCTGTTTTTT; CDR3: CASSGSGSWGSNTGELFF
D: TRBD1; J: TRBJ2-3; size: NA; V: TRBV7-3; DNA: TGTGCCAGCAGCTTAGTGGGGACAGGGGGCACAGATACGCAGTATTTT; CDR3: CASSLVGTGGTDTQYF
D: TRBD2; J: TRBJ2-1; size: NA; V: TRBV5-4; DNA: TGTGCCAGCAGCTTTGGTATTACTAGCGGAAATTACAATGAGCAGTTCTTC; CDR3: CASSFGITSGNYNEQFF
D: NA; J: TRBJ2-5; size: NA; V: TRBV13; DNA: TGTGCCAGCAGCGCGGACAGCAGCCAAGAGACCCAGTACTTC; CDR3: CASSADSSQETQYF
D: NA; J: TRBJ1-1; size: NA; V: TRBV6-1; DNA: TGTGCCAGCAGTGAAGCGCTATGGAGTATGAACACTGAAGCTTTCTTT; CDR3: CASSEALWSMNTEAFF
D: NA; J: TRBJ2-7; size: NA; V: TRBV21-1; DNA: TGTGCCAGCAGCAAACTTGGGACAGCTTCCTACGAGCAGTACTTC; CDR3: CASSKLGTASYEQYF
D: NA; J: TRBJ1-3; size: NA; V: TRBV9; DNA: TGTGCCAGCAGCCCTCAGGGGCCGAGCTCTGGAAACACCATATATTTT; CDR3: CASSPQGPSSGNTIYF
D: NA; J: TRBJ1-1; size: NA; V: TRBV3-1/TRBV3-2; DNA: TGTGCCAGCAGCCTCACTAACACTGAAGCTTTCTTT; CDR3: CASSLTNTEAFF
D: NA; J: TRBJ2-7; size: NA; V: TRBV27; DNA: TGTGCCAGCAGCCCAGGGGCCTCCTACGAGCAGTACTTC; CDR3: CASSPGASYEQYF
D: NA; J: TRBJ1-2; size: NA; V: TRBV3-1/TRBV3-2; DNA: TGTGCCACACTGGGGCGGCAGCCCCAGTATAACTATGGCTACACCTTC; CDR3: CATLGRQPQYNYGYTF
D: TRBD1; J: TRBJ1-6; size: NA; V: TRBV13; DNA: TGTGCCAGCAGCGTAACAGGGGGCGCCCCGAGTTCACCCCTCCACTTT; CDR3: CASSVTGGAPSSPLHF
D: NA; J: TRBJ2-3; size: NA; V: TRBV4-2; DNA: TGTGCCAGCAGCCAAGAGGACTGGGCATCTAGCACAGATACGCAGTATTTT; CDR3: CASSQEDWASSTDTQYF
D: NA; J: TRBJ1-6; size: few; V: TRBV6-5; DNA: TGTGCCAGCGGCAGGGGAACGAATTCACCCCTCCACTTT; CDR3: CASGRGTNSPLHF
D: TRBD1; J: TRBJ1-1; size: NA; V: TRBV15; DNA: TGTGCCACGGGGTGGACAGGGACCACTGAAGCTTTCTTT; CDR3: CATGWTGTTEAFF
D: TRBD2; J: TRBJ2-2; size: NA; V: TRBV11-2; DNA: TGTGCCAGCAGCTTAGATAGACTAGCCCCCGGGGAGCTGTTTTTT; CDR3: CASSLDRLAPGELFF
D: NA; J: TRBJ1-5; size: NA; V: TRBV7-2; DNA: TGTGCCAGCAGCTCACAGGACGAACAGCCCCAGCATTTT; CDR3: CASSSQDEQPQHF
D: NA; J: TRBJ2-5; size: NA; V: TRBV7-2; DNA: TGTGCCAGCAGCCACCCTGCGGGATCGGATCTGCATGCGACCCAGTACTTC; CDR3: CASSHPAGSDLHATQYF
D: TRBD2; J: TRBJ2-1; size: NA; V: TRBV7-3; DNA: TGTGCCAGCAGCATGTTTCTAGCGGGAGGGCCCGGAGATGAGCAGTTCTTC; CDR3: CASSMFLAGGPGDEQFF
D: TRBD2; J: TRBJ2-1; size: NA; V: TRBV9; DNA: TGTGCCAGCAGCGAGGGACTAGCGGGGGCACCCTACAATGAGCAGTTCTTC; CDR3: CASSEGLAGAPYNEQFF
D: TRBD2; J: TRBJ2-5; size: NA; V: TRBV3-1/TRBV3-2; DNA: TGTGCCAGCAGCCAAGAACTAGCGGGAGCAAAGACCCAGTACTTC; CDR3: CASSQELAGAKTQYF
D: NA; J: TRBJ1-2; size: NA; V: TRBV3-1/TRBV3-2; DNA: TGTGCCAGCAGCCAAGGGGGGGTTCTACACTATGGCTACACCTTC; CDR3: CASSQGGVLHYGYTF
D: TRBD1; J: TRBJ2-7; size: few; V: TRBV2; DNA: TGTGCCAGCACCGGGACAGGGAGAGGGTACGAGCAGTACTTC; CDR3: CASTGTGRGYEQYF
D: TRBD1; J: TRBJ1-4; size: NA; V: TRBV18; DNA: TGTGCCAGCTCACCGACAGGGATTCGAACTAATGAAAAACTGTTTTTT; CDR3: CASSPTGIRTNEKLFF
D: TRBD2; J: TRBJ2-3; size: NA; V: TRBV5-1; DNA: TGCGCCAGCAGCACACTAGCGGGGGGTACCGGGGATACGCAGTATTTT; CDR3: CASSTLAGGTGDTQYF
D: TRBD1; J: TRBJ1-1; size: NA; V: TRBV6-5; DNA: TGTGCCAGCAGTTACCGAGGACAGGGGAGCACTGAAGCTTTCTTT; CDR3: CASSYRGQGSTEAFF
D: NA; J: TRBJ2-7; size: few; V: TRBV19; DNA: TGTGCCACCCTCGGAGGCTACGAGCAGTACTTC; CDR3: CATLGGYEQYF
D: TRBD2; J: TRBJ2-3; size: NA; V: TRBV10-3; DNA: TGTGCCATCAGCGAAAACGGGGGGTCGACAGATACGCAGTATTTT; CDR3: CAISENGGSTDTQYF